Below, 27 T cell receptor beta chains from the same sample are listed, as sequenced in a study of tumor and adjacent non-tumor tissue in lung cancer. The library came from three nested PCR rounds adapted from ARM-PCR protocols. A single record per CDR3 protein comes from TCRdb applying MiXCR to the multiplex PCR reads. The table lists some 95,000 distinct CDR3 sequences, more than 80% of them singletons. RNA was extracted from bulk tissue without any cell sorting. More than 3 cm separated this lung sample from the edge of the tumor. What was sequenced was distant non-tumor lung tissue. Receptors were obtained from a man aged 55-75 years with small cell lung cancer.

A remark on this clonotype: A clone one base away is much larger, so this may be a read error. V and J are TRBV7-9 and TRBJ1-3; D gene unclear. Germline CDR1 is SEHNR and CDR2 is FQNEAQ (reference sequence). The CDR3 is 14 residues long. With 10 bases removed from V and 2 bases from J, the gap between germline ends came to 15 bases. The CDR3, as DNA: TGTGCCACCGGGATAGGAGGTACTGGAAACACCATATATTTT. It encodes CATGIGGTGNTIYF.

This clonotype is labeled medium-sized. The chain uses TRBV6-5 and TRBJ2-1; 10 bases line up with TRBD2. CDR3 length: 16 amino acids. The V gene's germline CDR1 is MNHEY and CDR2 SVGAGI. Germline trimming cut 5 bases from V and 2 bases from J; bases unmatched to any gene: 6. CDR3 DNA: TGTGCCAGCAGTATGGCTAGCGGGAGTACCTACAATGAGCAGTTCTTC. This translates into CASSMASGSTYNEQFF.

The chain employs TRBV28 and TRBJ1-1; 7 nucleotides match TRBD1. The germline V gene encodes CDR1 MDHEN and CDR2 SYDVKM. The CDR3 runs to 14 residues. CDR3 bases: TGTGGTAGCAGTTTTAGAGGGGGCGCGTCGCTAGATTTCTTT. It codes for CGSSFRGGASLDFF. Filled out from reference TRBV28 and TRBJ1-1, the complete variable domain reads DVKVTQSSRYLVKRTGEKVFLECVQDMDHENMFWYRQDPGLGLRLIYFSYDVKMKEKGDIPEGYSVSREKKERFSLILESASTNQTSMYLCGSSFRGGASLDFFGQGTRLTVV.

With respect to this clonotype: One end of the junction fails to match germline, which may point to a read error. The chain uses TRBV12-3 or TRBV12-4 and TRBJ1-1; D gene ambiguous. The CDR3 has 13 amino acids. Written as DNA, the CDR3 is TGTGCCAGCAATTTAATAGAGGACACTGAAGCTTTCTTT. It translates to CASNLIEDTEAFF.

As for this clonotype: Here the CDR3 omits its conserved ending phenylalanine or tryptophan, so a read error is the likely source. This chain joins TRBV6-4 and TRBJ2-1, with TRBD2 matching over 9 bases. Germline trimming cut 3 bases from V and 7 bases from J; bases unmatched to any gene: 4. Germline lookup yields CDR1 MRHNA and CDR2 SNTAGT. The CDR3 is made up of 14 amino acids. DNA for the CDR3: TGTGCCAGCAGTGAAGGCGCGGGGGGGAATGAGCAGTTCTTA. Translated: CASSEGAGGNEQFL.

On this clonotype: Relative to the germline gene, one junction end is altered; a read error may explain this. The rearrangement links TRBV29-1 to TRBJ2-5; no clear D. There are 13 residues in the CDR3. CDR1 and CDR2 from the germline V gene are SQVTM and ANQGSEA. The CDR3 sequence: CGVGVSSEETQYF. The CDR3 DNA reads as TGCGGCGTTGGGGTTAGCAGCGAAGAGACCCAGTATTTC.

The V call is TRBV12-3 or TRBV12-4, the J call TRBJ2-7; TRBD2 might be the D (5 bases). Trimming left V 3 bases short and J 5 bases short, with 17 bases between. The CDR3 length is 15 residues. The CDR3 DNA reads as TGTGCCAGCAGTTTGCCCTTTCGCGGGTCCCACGAGCAGTACTTC. Protein sequence: CASSLPFRGSHEQYF.

Details on this clonotype: The conserved final phenylalanine or tryptophan is absent from the CDR3, which likely points to a read error. The limits of the CDR3 on the DNA are not certain, so only TCRdb's listed CDR3 is given. The chain uses TRBV7-9 and TRBJ1-2; no check of the table's D call, TRBD1, against the DNA was made. Germline V gene data show CDR1 as SEHNR and CDR2 as FQNEAQ (reference sequence). A total of 13 residues make up the CDR3, ends included. CDR3 loop: CASSSTGEGGHTL.

The rearrangement links TRBV28 to TRBJ2-5; no clear D gene. The CDR3 loop spans 14 amino acids. CDR1 is MDHEN, CDR2 SYDVKM, per germline. V lost 2 bases to trimming and J lost 4 bases, with 11 bases between them. CDR3 in amino acids: CASSLQWPTETQYF. The DNA for the CDR3 is TGTGCCAGCAGTTTACAGTGGCCCACAGAGACCCAGTACTTC.

As regards this clonotype: An end of the junction differs from the germline gene, which may be a read error. V usage is TRBV6-1 and J usage is TRBJ1-2; D possibly corresponds to TRBD1 (6 bases). CDR3 length: 16 amino acids. CDR1 and CDR2 (germline): MNHNS, SASEGT. CDR3 DNA: TGTGCCAGCAGTGCACAGGGTGTCGATGGTTTGTATGGCTACGCCTTC. This sequence encodes CASSAQGVDGLYGYAF.

Concerning this clonotype itself: The final CDR3 position lacks the conserved phenylalanine or tryptophan, pointing to a likely read error. V gene TRBV6-5 combines with J gene TRBJ2-5; TRBD2 might be the D (7 bases). The CDR3 consists of 16 residues. V was trimmed by 0 bases and J by 4 bases, leaving 15 bases between them. In germline, CDR1 is MNHEY, CDR2 SVGAGI. The CDR3 DNA is TGTGCCAGCAGTTACTCGGCGGGGGCGCCCCGAGAGACCCAGTACTCC. This codes for CASSYSAGAPRETQYS.

Comment on this clonotype: A read error may produce the germline difference seen at one junction end. J is TRBJ2-5 and V is TRBV5-4; maybe TRBD2 (5 bases). Germline CDR1 SGHNT, CDR2 YYREEE (reference sequence). This CDR3 is built from 15 residues. CDR3 residues: CGSSLILARQETQYF. DNA of the CDR3: TGTGGCAGCAGCTTAATATTAGCGAGGCAAGAGACCCAGTACTTC. Looking up the rest from reference TRBV5-4 and TRBJ2-5 gives the full variable domain: ETGVTQSPTHLIKTRGQQVTLRCSSQSGHNTVSWYQQALGQGPQFIFQYYREEENGRGNFPPRFSGLQFPNYSSELNVNALELDDSALYLCGSSLILARQETQYFGPGTRLLVL.

The gene calls are TRBV5-6 and TRBJ2-3; 7 nucleotides agree with TRBD1. The V gene end was trimmed by 5 bases and the J gene end by 8 bases; junction bases not matched to a gene: 17. The CDR3 runs 16 residues. CDR1 is SGHDT and CDR2 is YYEEEE in the germline V gene. CDR3 bases: TGTGCCAGCAGTCTTTGGGACAGAACGGTCACGGGTACGCAGTATTTT. It is translated as CASSLWDRTVTGTQYF.

With regard to this clonotype: Just one base apart from a much larger clone, this may be a read error. V is TRBV7-9 and J is TRBJ1-2, with 7 bases lining up with TRBD1. Germline lookup yields CDR1 SEHNR and CDR2 FQNEAQ (reference sequence). CDR3 length: 13 residues. J was trimmed by 8 bases and V by 4 bases; bases with no gene match: 7. CDR3 nucleotides: TGTGCCAGCAGCTCAACAGGGGTAGGAGGCTACACCTTC. It encodes CASSSTGVGGYTF. The full variable domain, rest sourced from reference TRBV7-9 and TRBJ1-2, is DTGVSQNPRHKITKRGQNVTFRCDPISEHNRLYWYRQTLGQGPEFLTYFQNEAQLEKSRLLSDRFSAERPKGSFSTLEIQRTEQGDSAMYLCASSSTGVGGYTFGSGTRLTVV.

The table lists this clonotype with a count of one. One junction end does not reproduce the germline sequence, and a read error may be involved. The V gene is TRBV12-5, the J gene TRBJ2-3, with D uncertain. The DNA end lines up better with TRBJ1-5; the J call may be wrong. Germline V gene sequence: CDR1 LGHNT, CDR2 FRNRAP. CDR3 size: 12 residues. CDR3 amino acids: CVSGLGPDTQHF. CDR3 coding DNA: TGTGTTAGTGGTTTGGGCCCAGATACGCAGCATTTT.

To note about this clonotype: Germline and junction disagree at one end, which may indicate a read error. This chain uses TRBV5-5 with TRBJ2-3, with D perhaps matching TRBD2 (5 bases). The CDR3 is 15 residues long. Per the germline V gene, CDR1 is SGHKS and CDR2 is YYEKEE (reference sequence). CDR3 coding DNA: TGTGCCAGAAGCTTAGAGGGCCCTAGCACTGATACGCTGTATTTT. Translated, it gives CARSLEGPSTDTLYF.

The chain carries TRBV11-2 and TRBJ2-1, with D unresolved. The J call may be wrong; the DNA end is better matched by TRBJ2-5. The CDR3 consists of 14 residues. Germline assignment: CDR1 SGHAT and CDR2 FQNNGV. The CDR3 bases are TGTGCCAGCAGCCCCGGGCAGGACCAAGAGACCCAGTACTTC. This codes for CASSPGQDQETQYF.

As regards this clonotype: At one end, the junction sequence differs from germline, possibly due to a read error. This chain joins TRBV4-2 and TRBJ2-7; TRBD2 is a possible D gene (5 bases). Germline V CDR1 and CDR2: LGHNA, YNFKEQ. The CDR3 spans 14 residues. CDR3 residues: CARSQDPEVYVQYF. CDR3 coding DNA: TGTGCCAGGAGCCAAGACCCGGAGGTCTACGTGCAGTACTTC.

Details on this clonotype: Mismatch with germline at one junction end may stem from a read error. The gene calls are TRBV7-8 and TRBJ2-7; 8 nucleotides align to TRBD1. Germline V CDR1 and CDR2: SGHVS, FQNEAQ. The CDR3 is made up of 15 amino acids. This chain's CDR3 is CASSQGQGVSYERYF. The CDR3 nucleotides are TGTGCCAGTAGCCAAGGACAGGGTGTTTCCTACGAGCGGTACTTC.

The V call is TRBV12-3 or TRBV12-4, the J call TRBJ2-1; unclear D gene. There are 12 residues in the CDR3. The CDR3 DNA reads TGTGTCATCAGTTTCTCCTACAATGAGCAGTTCTTC. This gives the protein CVISFSYNEQFF.

A single count supports this clonotype. Sequence at one end of the junction differs from germline and may be a read error. The chain uses TRBV29-1 and TRBJ1-2, with D maybe TRBD1 (6 bases). Looked up from germline, CDR1 is SQVTM and CDR2 is ANQGSEA. The CDR3 extends over 12 amino acids. The CDR3 DNA reads as TGCATCGTTGCAACAGGGAGTTATGGCTACACCTTC. Translating it yields CIVATGSYGYTF.

This rearrangement joins TRBV6-5 to TRBJ1-1; perhaps TRBD1 as D (5 bases). Trimming cost V 4 bases and J 5 bases, with 14 bases left between them. This CDR3 has 14 amino acids. The germline gives CDR1 MNHEY, CDR2 SVGAGI. CDR3 in DNA: TGTGCCAGCAGTTGTAGGGGACTAGAGACTGAAGCTTTCTTT. This gives the protein CASSCRGLETEAFF.

V and J are TRBV29-1 and TRBJ1-1; D not certain. CDR1 and CDR2 (germline): SQVTM, ANQGSEA. The CDR3 runs 13 residues. Written as DNA, the CDR3 is TGCAACCCTAAAGGACCCATGAACACTGAAGCTTTCTTT. Protein product: CNPKGPMNTEAFF.

Of note for this clonotype: The junction and the germline gene differ at one end; a read error may be behind it. This chain connects TRBV6-1 to TRBJ2-1, with 8 bases identical to TRBD2. The CDR3 extends over 15 amino acids. Per germline, CDR1 MNHNS and CDR2 SASEGT. The CDR3 DNA sequence: TGTGCCAGCAGTGAAAGGAGCGGGAGCTACAATGGGCAGTGCTTC. This sequence encodes CASSERSGSYNGQCF.

With regard to this clonotype: This may be a read error, as it is one base from a much larger clone. The chain joins TRBV11-2 to TRBJ1-1; TRBD1 matches 8 bases. The germline V gene has CDR1 SGHAT and CDR2 FQNNGV. The CDR3 is 14 residues long. After removal of 6 bases from V and 7 bases from J, the junction contained 10 bases not matched to a gene. The CDR3 loop is CASRTLGQGREAFF. DNA for the CDR3: TGTGCCAGCAGGACCCTAGGACAGGGCCGTGAAGCTTTCTTT.

As concerns this clonotype: Lacking the conserved final phenylalanine or tryptophan, this CDR3 likely reflects a read error. The gene calls are TRBV12-5 and TRBJ2-3; 7 bases agree with TRBD2. There are 19 residues in the CDR3. Germline V CDR1 and CDR2: LGHNT, FRNRAP. In nucleotides, the CDR3 is TGTGCTTGTGGTTTCCCGACCCTTTTGGGAACGCGGGAGACAGATACGCAGTATGTT. It specifies CACGFPTLLGTRETDTQYV.

As concerns this clonotype: Given a much more abundant clone one base away, this may be a read error. The chain recombines TRBV28 with TRBJ1-5, with unresolved D. V was trimmed by 3 bases and J by 11 bases, leaving 11 bases between them. From germline, CDR1 is MDHEN and CDR2 SYDVKM. The CDR3 covers 12 residues. The CDR3 DNA sequence: TGTGCCAGCAGTTTTCGTGTCGGGGCCCAGCATTTT. Protein sequence: CASSFRVGAQHF. Filled out from reference TRBV28 and TRBJ1-5, the complete variable domain reads DVKVTQSSRYLVKRTGEKVFLECVQDMDHENMFWYRQDPGLGLRLIYFSYDVKMKEKGDIPEGYSVSREKKERFSLILESASTNQTSMYLCASSFRVGAQHFGDGTRLSIL.